The source of this T cell receptor (beta chain) is a study of control samples from healthy donors and cancer patients. Here immunoSEQ multiplex PCR was the method, and the copy in TCRdb shows in-frame clones only, minus some. The sample shows 150,000 to 200,000 clones, nearly 90% of them seen only once. Germline V gives CDR1 SNHLY, CDR2 FYNNEI. This CDR3 contains 14 residues. The V end lost 6 bases, the J end lost 3 bases, and 11 bases lay between the germline ends. Sequenced: blood. The chain joins TRBV2 to TRBJ2-2; weak D call: TRBD1 (6 bases). This TCR was recovered from a woman between 45 and 65 years old in good health. The CDR3 loop reads CASRLQGYTGELFF. For the CDR3, the DNA is TGTGCCAGCAGGCTACAGGGTTACACCGGGGAGCTGTTTTTT.